The 23 T cell receptor beta chains reported below all come from one sample, sequenced in a study of shared clonotypes between healthy human individuals. Produced via immunoSEQ multiplex PCR; TCRdb's table is partial and in-frame only. The sample shows millions of clones, approximately 94% of them seen only once. CD8 cells regarded as naive lacked CD45RO, were positively chosen for CCR7, and omitted terminally differentiated effector memory CD45RA+ cells. The sample was naive CD8+ T cells sorted from blood. The receptors were sampled from a young man in good health.

As to this clone: Within the sample, other DNA sequences also encode this same CDR3. The chain recombines TRBV9 with TRBJ1-5, with 7 bases identical to TRBD1. Germline loops: CDR1 SGDLS, CDR2 YYNGEE. V lost 3 bases to trimming and J lost 5 bases; unmatched junction nucleotides: 2. This CDR3 is built from 13 residues. For the CDR3, the DNA is TGTGCCAGCAGCGCGCAGGGGGATCAGCCCCAGCATTTT. This encodes CASSAQGDQPQHF.

This chain connects TRBV2 to TRBJ2-3, with 8 nucleotides matching TRBD2. The CDR3 covers 15 residues. The junction had 11 bases not matched to a gene; V was cut back by 6 bases and J by 6 bases. Germline-derived CDR1 and CDR2 are SNHLY and FYNNEI. CDR3 nucleotides: TGTGCCAGCAGCTCCCAGTGGCTAGCGGGTGATACGCAGTATTTT. It is translated as CASSSQWLAGDTQYF.

This chain connects TRBV6-6 to TRBJ2-5; TRBD1 matches 7 bases. V was pared by 2 bases and J by 3 bases, with 6 bases of the junction left unmatched. The CDR3 covers 15 residues. The germline gives CDR1 MNHNY, CDR2 SVGAGI (reference sequence). The CDR3 DNA follows: TGTGCCAGCAGTTACGCATACAGGGGAGAAGAGACCCAGTACTTC. Encoded protein: CASSYAYRGEETQYF.

V and J are TRBV11-2 and TRBJ2-5; D is ambiguous. The CDR3 loop spans 15 amino acids. Germline V lookup: CDR1 SGHAT, CDR2 FQNNGV. V lost 4 bases and J 2 bases, leaving 14 bases between the germline ends. CDR3 nucleotides: TGTGCCAGCAGCTCTTATTATTACCAGCAAGAGACCCAGTACTTC. This gives the protein CASSSYYYQQETQYF.

The V gene is TRBV14, the J gene TRBJ2-7, with unresolved D. In germline, CDR1 is SGHDN, CDR2 FVKESK. V was cut by 3 bases and J by 2 bases, with 8 bases left in between. The CDR3 is 13 amino acids. The CDR3, as DNA: TGTGCCAGCAGCCAGGTACCTACCTACGAGCAGTACTTC. This gives the protein CASSQVPTYEQYF.

The V call is TRBV6-5, the J call TRBJ2-1; 7 bases agree with TRBD2. CDR1 and CDR2 from the germline V gene are MNHEY and SVGAGI. This CDR3 contains 15 residues. V was clipped by 2 bases and J by 10 bases; unmatched bases: 11. The CDR3 DNA follows: TGTGCCAGCAGTTACACACGGACTAGTTCCGAGGAGCAGTTCTTC. It encodes CASSYTRTSSEEQFF.

This rearrangement joins TRBV27 to TRBJ2-7; D possibly corresponds to TRBD2 (7 bases). V lost 5 bases, J lost 2 bases, and 19 bases lay in between. This CDR3 contains 16 residues. CDR1 is MNHEY and CDR2 is SMNVEV in the germline V gene (reference sequence). The CDR3 protein is CASSPSLGGQAYEQYF. In nucleotides, the CDR3 is TGTGCCAGCAGTCCCTCCTTGGGGGGGCAGGCCTACGAGCAGTACTTC.

The CDR3, as DNA: TGTGCCAGCAGCTTTGACTCCTACAATGAGCAGTTCTTC. This sequence encodes CASSFDSYNEQFF. The chain uses TRBV11-3 and TRBJ2-1; D is uncertain. V lost 3 bases and J 0 bases, leaving 3 bases between the germline ends. The CDR3 has 13 amino acids. Germline V gives CDR1 SGHNT, CDR2 YENEEA.

The chain is built from TRBV5-1 and TRBJ1-2; possible D gene TRBD1, 5 bases. V lost 2 bases to trimming and J lost 4 bases, with 18 bases between them. Germline values: CDR1 SGHRS, CDR2 YFSETQ. The CDR3 runs to 16 residues. CDR3 DNA: TGCGCCAGCAGCTTAGGGCAGATGGAAGGGGCCTATGGCTACACCTTC. It translates to CASSLGQMEGAYGYTF. The full variable domain, its missing parts supplied by reference TRBV5-1 and TRBJ1-2, is KAGVTQTPRYLIKTRGQQVTLSCSPISGHRSVSWYQQTPGQGLQFLFEYFSETQRNKGNFPGRFSGRQFSNSRSEMNVSTLELGDSALYLCASSLGQMEGAYGYTFGSGTRLTVV.

V is TRBV5-6 and J is TRBJ2-5; TRBD2 agrees at 12 bases. The V gene end was trimmed by 4 bases and the J gene end by 0 bases; junction bases not matched to a gene: 7. CDR1 and CDR2 (germline): SGHDT, YYEEEE. The CDR3 contains 17 residues. This CDR3 reads CASSKGLAGWYQETQYF. The CDR3 nucleotides read TGTGCCAGCAGCAAAGGACTAGCGGGGTGGTACCAAGAGACCCAGTACTTC.

The CDR3 here is CASSYYRENTEAFF. The CDR3 DNA is TGTGCCAGCAGTTACTACAGGGAGAACACTGAAGCTTTCTTT. V gene TRBV27 combines with J gene TRBJ1-1; D perhaps matches TRBD1 (6 bases). The CDR3 is made up of 14 amino acids. The germline gives CDR1 MNHEY, CDR2 SMNVEV (reference sequence). V shed 4 bases and J shed 1 base, with 10 bases lying between them.

Written as DNA, the CDR3 is TGTGCCAGCAGCGTAAGTAGACTCGGCGACGAGCAGTACTTC. It codes for CASSVSRLGDEQYF. The chain links TRBV6-6 to TRBJ2-7; D gene ambiguous. This CDR3 has 14 amino acids. Germline values: CDR1 MNHNY, CDR2 SVGAGI (reference sequence). The V and J ends lost 6 bases and 5 bases respectively, with 17 bases between them.

The rearrangement joins TRBV13 to TRBJ1-1; D is perhaps TRBD1 (6 bases). Germline loops: CDR1 PRHDT, CDR2 FYEKMQ (reference sequence). This CDR3 region has 13 residues. Trimming shortened V by 5 bases and J by 5 bases, and 12 bases separated the two germline ends. CDR3 amino acids: CASSIQGGTEAFF. The CDR3 DNA sequence: TGTGCCAGCAGCATACAGGGTGGGACTGAAGCTTTCTTT.

The chain links TRBV11-2 to TRBJ2-5; the D is unclear. Germline CDR1 reads SGHAT; CDR2 reads FQNNGV. The CDR3 consists of 15 residues. V lost 1 base and J lost 4, with 13 bases in between. CDR3 residues: CASSLGSLRRETQYF. The CDR3 nucleotides are TGTGCCAGCAGCTTAGGAAGTTTGCGGAGAGAGACCCAGTACTTC. Full variable domain (remainder filled in from reference TRBV11-2 and TRBJ2-5): EAGVAQSPRYKIIEKRQSVAFWCNPISGHATLYWYQQILGQGPKLLIQFQNNGVVDDSQLPKDRFSAERLKGVDSTLKIQPAKLEDSAVYLCASSLGSLRRETQYFGPGTRLLVL.

This clone was detected once. The chain uses TRBV4-1 and TRBJ1-3, with 7 positions matching TRBD1. The CDR3 extends over 15 amino acids. V was pared by 0 bases and J by 4 bases, with 3 bases of the junction left unmatched. CDR1 is MGHRA and CDR2 is YSYEKL in the germline V gene. The CDR3 DNA sequence: TGCGCCAGCAGCCAAGAGACAGGGCCCGGAAACACCATATATTTT. It yields the protein CASSQETGPGNTIYF.

V gene TRBV5-1 combines with J gene TRBJ1-3, with D maybe TRBD1 (5 bases). The CDR3 is 15 residues long. Germline-derived CDR1 and CDR2 are SGHRS and YFSETQ. Deletions cut 7 bases from V and 0 bases from J, with 14 bases between. In nucleotides, the CDR3 is TGCGCCAGCGCAACGGAGGGGAGCTCTGGAAACACCATATATTTT. It is translated as CASATEGSSGNTIYF.

The chain joins TRBV6-5 to TRBJ1-5; maybe TRBD1 (5 bases). This CDR3 contains 14 residues. V shed 2 bases and J shed 4 bases, with 9 bases lying between them. CDR1 and CDR2 (germline): MNHEY, SVGAGI. The CDR3 protein is CASSYVAGNQPQHF. The CDR3 DNA reads as TGTGCCAGCAGTTACGTGGCAGGGAATCAGCCCCAGCATTTT.

The chain carries TRBV10-3 and TRBJ1-1; TRBD1 matches at 9 bases. The CDR3 covers 16 residues. V shed 6 bases and J 4 bases; nucleotides not matched to a gene: 12. Germline V lookup: CDR1 ENHRY, CDR2 SYGVKD. The CDR3 region has the DNA TGTGCCATCAGGGGGGCTCCGGGACAGGGATCCACTGAAGCTTTCTTT. Translated: CAIRGAPGQGSTEAFF.

The chain joins TRBV30 to TRBJ2-1; 10 bases line up with TRBD2. The germline V gene encodes CDR1 GTSNPN and CDR2 SVGIG (reference sequence). The trim removed 4 bases at V and 9 bases at J, leaving 9 bases unmatched. The CDR3 is 14 amino acids. The CDR3 sequence is CAWTISGGVVEQFF. CDR3 sequence (DNA): TGTGCCTGGACAATCAGCGGGGGGGTGGTTGAGCAGTTCTTC. The full variable domain, with the rest looked up from reference TRBV30 and TRBJ2-1, is SQTIHQWPATLVQPVGSPLSLECTVEGTSNPNLYWYRQAAGRGLQLLFYSVGIGQISSEVPQNLSASRPQDRQFILSSKKLLLSDSGFYLCAWTISGGVVEQFFGPGTRLTVL.

The DNA of the CDR3 is TGTGCCAGCAGCTTAGGGGAGGGCTCGAACGAGCAGTACTTC. Protein product: CASSLGEGSNEQYF. V and J are TRBV11-2 and TRBJ2-7; 7 bases match TRBD2. Germline V gene sequence: CDR1 SGHAT, CDR2 FQNNGV. J lost 5 bases, V lost 1 base, and 5 bases had no gene match. The CDR3 has 14 amino acids.

As for this clone: Distinct nucleotide sequences in the sample also encode this CDR3. The chain carries TRBV7-9 and TRBJ1-2; no clear D. V was cut by 1 base and J by 2 bases, with 5 bases left in between. Germline CDR1 and CDR2: SEHNR and FQNEAQ (reference sequence). This CDR3 has 13 residues. The CDR3 here is CASSLDSNYGYTF. The CDR3 DNA reads TGTGCCAGCAGCTTAGACAGCAACTATGGCTACACCTTC.

The chain links TRBV19 to TRBJ2-1, with D perhaps matching TRBD2 (5 bases). V was cut by 4 bases and J by 4 bases, with 8 bases left in between. Germline V gives CDR1 LNHDA, CDR2 SQIVND (reference sequence). CDR3 length: 13 amino acids. CDR3 DNA sequence: TGTGCCAGTAGTACAGACTATTACAATGAGCAGTTCTTC. Translated, it gives CASSTDYYNEQFF.

This chain uses TRBV4-1 with TRBJ2-7, with D possibly being TRBD2 (6 bases). The CDR3 loop spans 16 amino acids. The V gene lost 1 base and the J gene lost 2 bases, with 15 bases spanning the gap. Germline assignment: CDR1 MGHRA and CDR2 YSYEKL. This CDR3 is CASSQGAPPSAYEQYF. CDR3 in DNA: TGCGCCAGCAGCCAAGGGGCTCCCCCTAGCGCCTACGAGCAGTACTTC.